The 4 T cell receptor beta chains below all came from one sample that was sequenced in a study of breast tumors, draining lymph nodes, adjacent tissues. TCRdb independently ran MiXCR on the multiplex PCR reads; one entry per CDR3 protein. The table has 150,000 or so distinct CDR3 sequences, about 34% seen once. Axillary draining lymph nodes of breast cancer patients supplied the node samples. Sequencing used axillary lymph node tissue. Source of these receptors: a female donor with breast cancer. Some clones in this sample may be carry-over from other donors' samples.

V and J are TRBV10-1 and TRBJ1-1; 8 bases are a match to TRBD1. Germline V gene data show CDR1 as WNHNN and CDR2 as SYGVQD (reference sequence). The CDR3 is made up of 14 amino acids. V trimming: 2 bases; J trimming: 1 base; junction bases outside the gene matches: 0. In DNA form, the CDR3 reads TGCGCCAGCAGTGAGGGGACAGGGAACACTGAAGCTTTCTTT. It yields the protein CASSEGTGNTEAFF.

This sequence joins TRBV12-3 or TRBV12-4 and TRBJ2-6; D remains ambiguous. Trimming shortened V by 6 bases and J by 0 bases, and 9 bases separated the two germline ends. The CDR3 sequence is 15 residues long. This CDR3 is CASSVGASGANVLTF. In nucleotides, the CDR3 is TGTGCCAGCAGCGTCGGAGCCTCTGGGGCCAACGTCCTGACTTTC.

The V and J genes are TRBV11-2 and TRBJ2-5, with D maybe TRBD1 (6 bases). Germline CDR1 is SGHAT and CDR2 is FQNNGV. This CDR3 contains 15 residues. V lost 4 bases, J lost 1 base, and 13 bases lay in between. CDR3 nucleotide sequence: TGTGCCAGCAGCTCAACTGGACAGACCCAAGAGACCCAGTACTTC. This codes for CASSSTGQTQETQYF.

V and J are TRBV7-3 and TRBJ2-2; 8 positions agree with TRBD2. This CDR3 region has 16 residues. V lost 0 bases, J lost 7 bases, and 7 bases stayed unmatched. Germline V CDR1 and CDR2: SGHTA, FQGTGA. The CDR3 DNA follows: TGTGCCAGCAGCTTAACGGGGGCTAGCGGGTTCGGGGAGCTGTTTTTT. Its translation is CASSLTGASGFGELFF.